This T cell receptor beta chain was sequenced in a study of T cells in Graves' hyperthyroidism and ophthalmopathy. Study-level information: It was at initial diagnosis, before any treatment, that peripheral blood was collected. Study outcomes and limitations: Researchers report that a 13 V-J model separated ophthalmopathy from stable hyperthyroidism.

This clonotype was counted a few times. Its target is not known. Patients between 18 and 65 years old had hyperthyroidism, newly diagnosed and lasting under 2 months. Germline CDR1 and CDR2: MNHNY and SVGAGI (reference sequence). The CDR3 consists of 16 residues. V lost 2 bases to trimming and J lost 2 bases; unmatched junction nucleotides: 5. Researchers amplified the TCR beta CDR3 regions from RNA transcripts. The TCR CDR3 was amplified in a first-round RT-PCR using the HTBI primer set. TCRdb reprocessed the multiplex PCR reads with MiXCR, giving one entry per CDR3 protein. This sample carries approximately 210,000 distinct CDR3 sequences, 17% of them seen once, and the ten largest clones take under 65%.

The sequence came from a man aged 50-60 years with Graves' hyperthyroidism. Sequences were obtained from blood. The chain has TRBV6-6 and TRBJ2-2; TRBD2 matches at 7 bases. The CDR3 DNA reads TGTGCCAGCAGTTACCTACTAGCGACCAACACCGGGGAGCTGTTTTTT. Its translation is CASSYLLATNTGELFF.